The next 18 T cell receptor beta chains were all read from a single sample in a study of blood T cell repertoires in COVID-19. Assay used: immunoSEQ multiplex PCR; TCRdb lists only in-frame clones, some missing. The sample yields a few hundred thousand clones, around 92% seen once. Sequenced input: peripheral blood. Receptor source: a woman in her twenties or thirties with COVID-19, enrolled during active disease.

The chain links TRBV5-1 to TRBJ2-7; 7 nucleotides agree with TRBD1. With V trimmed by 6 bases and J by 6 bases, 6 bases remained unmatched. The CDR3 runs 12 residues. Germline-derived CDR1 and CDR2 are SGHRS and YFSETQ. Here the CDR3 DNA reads TGCGCCAGCACCGGGACAGAACCCGAGCAGTACTTC. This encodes CASTGTEPEQYF.

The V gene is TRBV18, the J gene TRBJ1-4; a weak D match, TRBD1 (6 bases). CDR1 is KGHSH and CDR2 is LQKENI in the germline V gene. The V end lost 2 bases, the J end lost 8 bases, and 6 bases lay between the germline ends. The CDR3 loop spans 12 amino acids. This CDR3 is CASSPGGEKLFF. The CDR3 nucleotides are TGTGCCAGCTCACCAGGGGGCGAAAAACTGTTTTTT.

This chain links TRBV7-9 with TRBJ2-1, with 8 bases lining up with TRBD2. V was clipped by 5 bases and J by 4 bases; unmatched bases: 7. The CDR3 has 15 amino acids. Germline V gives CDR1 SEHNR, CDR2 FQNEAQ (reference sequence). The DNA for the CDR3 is TGTGCCAGCAGCCCCAACGGGGGGGTTTACAATGAGCAGTTCTTC. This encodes CASSPNGGVYNEQFF.

CDR3 amino acids: CASSEMPQSYEQYF. DNA of the CDR3: TGTGCCAGCAGTGAGATGCCACAAAGCTACGAGCAGTACTTC. The rearrangement joins TRBV2 to TRBJ2-7; D ambiguous. The CDR3 has 14 amino acids. CDR1 is SNHLY, CDR2 FYNNEI, per germline. V lost 3 bases, J lost 3 bases, and 12 bases lay in between.

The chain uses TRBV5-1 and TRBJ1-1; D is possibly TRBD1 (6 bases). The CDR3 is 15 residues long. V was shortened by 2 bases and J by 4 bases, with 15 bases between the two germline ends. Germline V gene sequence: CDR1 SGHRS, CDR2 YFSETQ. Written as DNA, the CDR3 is TGCGCCAGCAGCTTTCTGTTGGAACAGGGCACTGAAGCTTTCTTT. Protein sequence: CASSFLLEQGTEAFF.

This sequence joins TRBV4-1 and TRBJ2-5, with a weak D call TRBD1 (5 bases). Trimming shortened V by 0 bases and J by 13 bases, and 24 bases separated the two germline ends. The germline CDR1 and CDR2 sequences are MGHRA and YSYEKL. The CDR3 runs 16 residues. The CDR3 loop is CASSQDHPSGGLRGYF. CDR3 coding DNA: TGCGCCAGCAGCCAAGACCACCCTTCCGGCGGTCTAAGGGGGTACTTC.

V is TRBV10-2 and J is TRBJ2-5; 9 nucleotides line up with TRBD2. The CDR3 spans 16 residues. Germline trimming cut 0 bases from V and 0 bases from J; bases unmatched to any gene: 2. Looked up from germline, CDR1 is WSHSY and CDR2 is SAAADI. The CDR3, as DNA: TGCGCCAGCAGTGAGTCAAGCGGGGGGTACCAAGAGACCCAGTACTTC. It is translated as CASSESSGGYQETQYF.

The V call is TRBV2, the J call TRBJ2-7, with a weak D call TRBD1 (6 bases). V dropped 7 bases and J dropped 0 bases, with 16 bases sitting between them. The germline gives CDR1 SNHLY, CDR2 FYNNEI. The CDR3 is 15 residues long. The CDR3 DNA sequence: TGTGCCAGCACGCGCGTGGGACAAGTCTCCTACGAGCAGTACTTC. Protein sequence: CASTRVGQVSYEQYF.

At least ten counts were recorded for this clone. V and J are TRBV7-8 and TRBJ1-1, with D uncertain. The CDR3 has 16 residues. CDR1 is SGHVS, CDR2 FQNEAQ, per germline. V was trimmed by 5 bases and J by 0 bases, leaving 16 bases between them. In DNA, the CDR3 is TGTGCCAGCAGCCCTCACTCAGGTATGATGAACACTGAAGCTTTCTTT. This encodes CASSPHSGMMNTEAFF.

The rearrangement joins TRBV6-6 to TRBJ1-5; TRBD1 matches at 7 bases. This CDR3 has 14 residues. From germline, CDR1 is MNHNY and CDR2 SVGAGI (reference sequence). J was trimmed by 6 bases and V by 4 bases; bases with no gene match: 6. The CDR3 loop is CASSFPQGSQPQHF. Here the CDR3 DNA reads TGTGCCAGCAGTTTTCCACAGGGGAGTCAGCCCCAGCATTTT.

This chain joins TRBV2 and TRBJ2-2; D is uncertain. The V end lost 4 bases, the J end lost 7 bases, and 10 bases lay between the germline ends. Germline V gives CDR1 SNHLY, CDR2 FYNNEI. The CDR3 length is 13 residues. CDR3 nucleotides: TGTGCCAGCAGTGTGGAGAGGAACGGGGAGCTGTTTTTT. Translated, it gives CASSVERNGELFF.

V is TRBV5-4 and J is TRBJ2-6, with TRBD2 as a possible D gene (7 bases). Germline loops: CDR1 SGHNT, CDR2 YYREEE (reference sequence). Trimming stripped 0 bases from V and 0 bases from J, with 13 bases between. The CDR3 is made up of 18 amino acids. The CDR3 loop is CASSLDAGAISGANVLTF. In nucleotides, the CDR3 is TGTGCCAGCAGCTTGGATGCGGGGGCCATCTCTGGGGCCAACGTCCTGACTTTC.

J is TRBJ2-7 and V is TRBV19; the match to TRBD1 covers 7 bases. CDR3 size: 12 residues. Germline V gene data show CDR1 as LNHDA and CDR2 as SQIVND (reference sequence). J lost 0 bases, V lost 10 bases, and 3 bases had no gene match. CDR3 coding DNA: TGTGCCACTCGACAGGGCTCCTACGAGCAGTACTTC. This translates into CATRQGSYEQYF.

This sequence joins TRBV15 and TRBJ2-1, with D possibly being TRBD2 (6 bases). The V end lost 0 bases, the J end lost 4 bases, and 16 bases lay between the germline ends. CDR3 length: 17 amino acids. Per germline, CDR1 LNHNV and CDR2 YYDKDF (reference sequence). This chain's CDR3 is CATSRDLPGVPYNEQFF. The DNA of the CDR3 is TGTGCCACCAGCAGAGATCTTCCGGGAGTACCTTACAATGAGCAGTTCTTC.

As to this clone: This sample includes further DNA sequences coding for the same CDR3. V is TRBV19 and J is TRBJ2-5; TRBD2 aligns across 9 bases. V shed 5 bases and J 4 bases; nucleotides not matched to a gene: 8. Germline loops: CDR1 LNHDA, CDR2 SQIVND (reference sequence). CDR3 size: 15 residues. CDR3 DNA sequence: TGTGCCAGTAGTCCTACCGGGACTAGCATAGAGACCCAGTACTTC. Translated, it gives CASSPTGTSIETQYF. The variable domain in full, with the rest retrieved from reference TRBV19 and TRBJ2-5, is DGGITQSPKYLFRKEGQNVTLSCEQNLNHDAMYWYRQDPGQGLRLIYYSQIVNDFQKGDIAEGYSVSREKKESFPLTVTSAQKNPTAFYLCASSPTGTSIETQYFGPGTRLLVL.

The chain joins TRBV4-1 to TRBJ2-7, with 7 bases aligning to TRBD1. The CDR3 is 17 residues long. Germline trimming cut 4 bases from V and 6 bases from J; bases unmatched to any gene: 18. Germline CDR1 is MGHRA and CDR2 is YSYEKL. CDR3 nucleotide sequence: TGCGCCAGCAGCCGAGGACAGGAATGGGTTGCGCTCCGCGAGCAGTACTTC. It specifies CASSRGQEWVALREQYF.

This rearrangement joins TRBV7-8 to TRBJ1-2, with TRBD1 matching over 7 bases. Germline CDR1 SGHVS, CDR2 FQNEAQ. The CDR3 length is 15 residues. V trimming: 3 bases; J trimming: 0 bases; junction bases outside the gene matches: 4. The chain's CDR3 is CASSFTGETNYGYTF. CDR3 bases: TGTGCCAGCAGCTTTACAGGGGAGACTAACTATGGCTACACCTTC. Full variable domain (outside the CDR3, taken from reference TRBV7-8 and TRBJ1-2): GAGVSQSPRYKVAKRGQDVALRCDPISGHVSLFWYQQALGQGPEFLTYFQNEAQLDKSGLPSDRFFAERPEGSVSTLKIQRTQQEDSAVYLCASSFTGETNYGYTFGSGTRLTVV.

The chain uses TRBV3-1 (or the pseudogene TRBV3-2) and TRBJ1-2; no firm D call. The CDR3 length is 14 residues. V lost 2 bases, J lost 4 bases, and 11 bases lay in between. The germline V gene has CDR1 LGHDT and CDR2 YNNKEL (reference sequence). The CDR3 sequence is CASSQRAAVYGYTF. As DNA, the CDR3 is TGTGCCAGCAGCCAACGTGCGGCAGTCTATGGCTACACCTTC.